Below, 12 T cell receptor beta chains from the same sample are listed, as sequenced in a study of early T cells in non-severe SARS-CoV-2 infection. TCRdb analysed the 5' RACE reads with MiXCR anew, one entry per CDR3 protein. The sample lists about 58,000 distinct CDR3 sequences; about 13% were seen once. Sequenced material: whole blood. These receptors were taken from an adult who was a healthcare worker with PCR-confirmed SARS-CoV-2 infection or an uninfected control (not recorded which).

CDR3 DNA: TGTGCCAGCAGCCTCCGTCTCGCAGTCGGAGATACGCAGTATTTT. It is translated as CASSLRLAVGDTQYF. The rearrangement uses TRBV3-1 and TRBJ2-3; D is unclear. Germline V gene sequence: CDR1 LGHDT, CDR2 YNNKEL (reference sequence). The CDR3 extends over 15 amino acids. V lost 4 bases, J lost 5 bases, and 16 bases lay in between.

This clonotype was seen a few times. The rearrangement uses TRBV19 and TRBJ2-2, with D hard to call. The germline CDR1 and CDR2 sequences are LNHDA and SQIVND (reference sequence). V lost 7 bases, J lost 4 bases, and 4 bases lay in between. The CDR3 loop spans 11 amino acids. The CDR3 reads CASTVTGELFF. The CDR3 DNA reads TGTGCCAGTACCGTCACCGGGGAGCTGTTTTTT.

This clonotype was detected ten times or more. This rearrangement joins TRBV3-1 to TRBJ2-7; tentatively, D is TRBD1 (6 bases). Germline lookup yields CDR1 LGHDT and CDR2 YNNKEL (reference sequence). The CDR3 is 16 residues long. Trimming took off 4 bases at V and 2 bases at J, with 18 bases between the two ends. The chain's CDR3 is CASSPTLGGATYEQYF. The CDR3 DNA reads TGTGCCAGCAGCCCGACCCTAGGGGGTGCAACCTACGAGCAGTACTTC.

There are a few counts of this clonotype. The V gene is TRBV7-2, the J gene TRBJ1-2, with 9 bases aligning to TRBD1. V was clipped by 3 bases and J by 5 bases; unmatched bases: 4. CDR1 is SGHTA, CDR2 FQGNSA, per germline. The CDR3 covers 14 residues. The CDR3 nucleotides are TGTGCCAGCAGCTTCAACAGGGGGCAATATGGCTACACCTTC. Encoded protein: CASSFNRGQYGYTF.

This clonotype has only a few counts. V usage is TRBV5-1 and J usage is TRBJ1-3; D gene uncertain. V gave up 5 bases and J gave up 2 bases, with 17 bases separating them. Germline assignment: CDR1 SGHRS and CDR2 YFSETQ. The CDR3 contains 16 residues. CDR3 region: CASSPGTLGTGNTIYF. The CDR3, as DNA: TGCGCCAGCAGTCCTGGAACTCTTGGCACTGGAAACACCATATATTTT. Looking up the rest from reference TRBV5-1 and TRBJ1-3 gives the full variable domain: KAGVTQTPRYLIKTRGQQVTLSCSPISGHRSVSWYQQTPGQGLQFLFEYFSETQRNKGNFPGRFSGRQFSNSRSEMNVSTLELGDSALYLCASSPGTLGTGNTIYFGEGSWLTVV.

This clonotype was recorded at least ten times. V is TRBV20-1 and J is TRBJ2-1; D gene unclear. This CDR3 is 14 amino acids long. The V gene's germline CDR1 is DFQATT and CDR2 SNEGSKA (reference sequence). V gave up 1 base and J gave up 7 bases, with 14 bases separating them. The CDR3 loop is CSARVSRLSNEQFF. CDR3 DNA sequence: TGCAGTGCTAGAGTATCCAGGTTATCTAATGAGCAGTTCTTC.

This clonotype came up many times. The chain joins TRBV7-9 to TRBJ1-2; 10 bases are a match to TRBD1. Losses at the gene ends were 7 bases for V and 5 bases for J; bases not matched to a gene: 7. The V gene's germline CDR1 is SEHNR and CDR2 FQNEAQ (reference sequence). The CDR3 consists of 14 residues. Written as DNA, the CDR3 is TGTGCCAGCACCCTAGGACAGGGGGATTATGGCTACACCTTC. This codes for CASTLGQGDYGYTF.

This clonotype is a singleton in its sample. The missing conserved phenylalanine or tryptophan at the end of this CDR3 makes a read error likely. This sequence joins TRBV29-1 and TRBJ1-2, with 8 positions matching TRBD1. V dropped 8 bases and J dropped 8; count of bases not matched to a gene: 7. This CDR3 is built from 11 residues. Germline CDR1 reads SQVTM; CDR2 reads ANQGSEA. The CDR3 is CSSYDRGGYTL. CDR3 nucleotides: TGCAGCTCCTATGACAGGGGCGGCTACACCCTC.

The chain recombines TRBV5-1 with TRBJ2-2; the D is unclear. Germline V gene lookup returns CDR1 SGHRS and CDR2 YFSETQ. V was pared by 4 bases and J by 6 bases, with 13 bases between. This CDR3 is built from 14 residues. CDR3 in DNA: TGCGCCAGCAGCCACACCTCCGATTCCGGGGAGCTGTTTTTT. This gives the protein CASSHTSDSGELFF.

There are a few counts of this clonotype. This chain connects TRBV6-2 or TRBV6-3 to TRBJ2-6, with D perhaps matching TRBD2 (6 bases). Germline loops: CDR1 MNHEY, CDR2 SVGEGT. The CDR3 runs to 17 residues. Between the trimmed V and J ends, which lost 5 bases and 2 bases, there was a span of 16 bases. Here the CDR3 DNA reads TGTGCCAGCAGTCCCCCGCGGGCGGGGACTGGGGCCAACGTCCTGACTTTC. Its translation: CASSPPRAGTGANVLTF.

About this clonotype: Germline is not matched at one junction end, which may reflect a read error. This chain joins TRBV7-2 and TRBJ2-5; no clear D gene. The CDR3 totals 11 residues. Germline CDR1 reads SGHTA; CDR2 reads FQGNSA. The CDR3 nucleotides read TGTGCCAGCAGCCCGGACCCCCCCCACGACTTC. This codes for CASSPDPPHDF.

This clonotype was seen repeatedly, ten times or more. Lacking the conserved final phenylalanine or tryptophan, this CDR3 likely reflects a read error. It is unclear where the CDR3 begins or ends on the DNA, so no DNA is shown, and the CDR3 is as TCRdb lists it. The V and J genes are TRBV20-1 and TRBJ2-1; the DNA was not used to check the table's D call, TRBD1. The CDR3 comprises 10 residues, both ends counted. Germline lookup yields CDR1 DFQATT and CDR2 SNEGSKA (reference sequence). CDR3 residues: CSASEDRGAV.